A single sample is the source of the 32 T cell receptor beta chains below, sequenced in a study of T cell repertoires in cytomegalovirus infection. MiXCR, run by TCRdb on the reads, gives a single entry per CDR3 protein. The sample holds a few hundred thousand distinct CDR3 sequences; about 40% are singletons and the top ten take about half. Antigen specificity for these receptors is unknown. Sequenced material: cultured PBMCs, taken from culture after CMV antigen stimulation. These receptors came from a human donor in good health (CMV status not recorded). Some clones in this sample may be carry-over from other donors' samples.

CDR3 DNA sequence: TGTGCCAGCAGGCGTAGCGGGGATATCTACGAGCAGTACTTC. Translated: CASRRSGDIYEQYF. The gene calls are TRBV6-2 or TRBV6-3 and TRBJ2-7, with 8 nucleotides matching TRBD2. The V gene's germline CDR1 is MNHEY and CDR2 SVGEGT. The trim removed 6 bases at V and 3 bases at J, leaving 7 bases unmatched. CDR3 length equals 14 residues.

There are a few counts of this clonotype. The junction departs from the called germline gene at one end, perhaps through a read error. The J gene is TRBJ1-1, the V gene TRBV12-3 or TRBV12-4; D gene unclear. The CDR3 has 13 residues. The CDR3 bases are TGTGCCAGCAGTTTTATGGGGAACCCTGAAGCTTTCTTT. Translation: CASSFMGNPEAFF.

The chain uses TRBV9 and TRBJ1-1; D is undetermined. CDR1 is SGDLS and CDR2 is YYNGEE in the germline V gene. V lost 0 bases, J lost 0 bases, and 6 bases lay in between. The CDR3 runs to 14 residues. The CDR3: CASSVDVMNTEAFF. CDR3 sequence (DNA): TGTGCCAGCAGCGTAGATGTCATGAACACTGAAGCTTTCTTT.

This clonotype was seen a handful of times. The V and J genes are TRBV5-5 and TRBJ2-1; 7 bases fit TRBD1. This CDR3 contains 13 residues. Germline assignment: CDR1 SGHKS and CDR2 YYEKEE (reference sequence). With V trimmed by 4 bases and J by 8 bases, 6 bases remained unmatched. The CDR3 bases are TGTGCCAGCAGCGGCGACAGGGTTTATGAGCAGTTCTTC. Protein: CASSGDRVYEQFF.

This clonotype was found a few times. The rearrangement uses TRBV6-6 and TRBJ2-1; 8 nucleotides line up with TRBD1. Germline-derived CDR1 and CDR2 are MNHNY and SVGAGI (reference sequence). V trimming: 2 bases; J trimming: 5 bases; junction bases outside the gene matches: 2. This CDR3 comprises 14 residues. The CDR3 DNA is TGTGCCAGCAGTTACAGGGACAGGCACAATGAGCAGTTCTTC. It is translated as CASSYRDRHNEQFF.

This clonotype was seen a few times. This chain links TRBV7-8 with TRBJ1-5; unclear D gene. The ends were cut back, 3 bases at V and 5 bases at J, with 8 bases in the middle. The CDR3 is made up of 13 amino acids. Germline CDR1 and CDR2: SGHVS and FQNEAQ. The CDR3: CASSFRQDQPQHF. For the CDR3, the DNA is TGTGCCAGCAGCTTTCGTCAGGATCAGCCCCAGCATTTT.

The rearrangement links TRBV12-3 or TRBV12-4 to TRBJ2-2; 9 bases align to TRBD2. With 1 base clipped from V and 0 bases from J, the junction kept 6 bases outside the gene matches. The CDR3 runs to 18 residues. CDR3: CASSLGVAGAANTGELFF. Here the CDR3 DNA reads TGTGCCAGCAGTTTAGGCGTAGCGGGGGCAGCGAACACCGGGGAGCTGTTTTTT.

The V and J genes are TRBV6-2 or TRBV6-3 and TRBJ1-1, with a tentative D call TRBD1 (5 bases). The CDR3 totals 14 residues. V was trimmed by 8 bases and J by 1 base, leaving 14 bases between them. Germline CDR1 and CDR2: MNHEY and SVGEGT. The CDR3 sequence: CASARGHTNTEAFF. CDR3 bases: TGTGCCAGCGCCAGAGGACATACGAACACTGAAGCTTTCTTT.

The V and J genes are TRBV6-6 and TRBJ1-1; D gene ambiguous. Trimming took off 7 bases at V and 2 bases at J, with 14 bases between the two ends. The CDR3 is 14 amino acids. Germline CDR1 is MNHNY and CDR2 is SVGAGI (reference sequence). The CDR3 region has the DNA TGTGCCAGCACCCCCCGAGGCCCAAACACTGAAGCTTTCTTT. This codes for CASTPRGPNTEAFF.

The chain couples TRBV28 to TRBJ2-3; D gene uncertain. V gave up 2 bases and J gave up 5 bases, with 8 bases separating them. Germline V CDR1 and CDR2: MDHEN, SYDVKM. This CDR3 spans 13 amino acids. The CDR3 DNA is TGTGCCAGCAGTTTAATTGAGGAAGATACGCAGTATTTT. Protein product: CASSLIEEDTQYF.

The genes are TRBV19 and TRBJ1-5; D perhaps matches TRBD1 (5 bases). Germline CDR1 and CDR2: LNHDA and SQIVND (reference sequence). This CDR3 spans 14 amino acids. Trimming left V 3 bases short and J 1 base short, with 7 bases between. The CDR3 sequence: CASSIWDSNQPQHF. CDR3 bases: TGTGCCAGTAGTATTTGGGACAGCAATCAGCCCCAGCATTTT. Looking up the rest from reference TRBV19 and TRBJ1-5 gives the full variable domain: DGGITQSPKYLFRKEGQNVTLSCEQNLNHDAMYWYRQDPGQGLRLIYYSQIVNDFQKGDIAEGYSVSREKKESFPLTVTSAQKNPTAFYLCASSIWDSNQPQHFGDGTRLSIL.

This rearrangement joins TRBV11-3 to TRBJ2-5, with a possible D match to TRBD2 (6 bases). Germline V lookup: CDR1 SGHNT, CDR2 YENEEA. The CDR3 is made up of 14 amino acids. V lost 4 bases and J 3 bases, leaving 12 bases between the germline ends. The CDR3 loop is CASSSPGGEETQYF. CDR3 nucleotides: TGTGCCAGCAGCTCCCCGGGCGGGGAAGAGACCCAGTACTTC.

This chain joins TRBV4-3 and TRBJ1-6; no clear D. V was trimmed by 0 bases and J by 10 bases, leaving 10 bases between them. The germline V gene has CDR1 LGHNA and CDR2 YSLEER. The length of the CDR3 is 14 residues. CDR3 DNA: TGCGCCAGCAGCCAAGATCTCCAGGCCTCACCCCTCCACTTT. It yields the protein CASSQDLQASPLHF.

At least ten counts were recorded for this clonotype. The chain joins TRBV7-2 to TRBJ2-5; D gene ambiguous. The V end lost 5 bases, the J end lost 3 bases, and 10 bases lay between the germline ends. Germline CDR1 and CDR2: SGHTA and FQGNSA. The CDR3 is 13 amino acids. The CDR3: CASSPDGKETQYF. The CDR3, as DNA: TGTGCCAGCAGCCCGGACGGTAAAGAGACCCAGTACTTC. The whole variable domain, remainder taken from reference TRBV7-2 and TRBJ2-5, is GAGVSQSPSNKVTEKGKDVELRCDPISGHTALYWYRQSLGQGLEFLIYFQGNSAPDKSGLPSDRFSAERTGGSVSTLTIQRTQQEDSAVYLCASSPDGKETQYFGPGTRLLVL.

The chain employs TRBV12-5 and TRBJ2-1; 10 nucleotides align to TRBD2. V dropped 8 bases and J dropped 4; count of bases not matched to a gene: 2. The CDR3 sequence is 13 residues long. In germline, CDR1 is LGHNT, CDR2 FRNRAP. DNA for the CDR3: TGTGCTAGTAGCGGGAGGGTTTACAATGAGCAGTTCTTC. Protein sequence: CASSGRVYNEQFF.

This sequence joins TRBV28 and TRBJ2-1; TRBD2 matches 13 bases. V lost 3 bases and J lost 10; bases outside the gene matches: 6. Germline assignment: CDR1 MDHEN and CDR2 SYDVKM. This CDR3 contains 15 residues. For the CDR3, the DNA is TGTGCCAGCAGTTTTGGACTAGCGGGGGTAGGGGAGCAGTTCTTC. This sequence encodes CASSFGLAGVGEQFF.

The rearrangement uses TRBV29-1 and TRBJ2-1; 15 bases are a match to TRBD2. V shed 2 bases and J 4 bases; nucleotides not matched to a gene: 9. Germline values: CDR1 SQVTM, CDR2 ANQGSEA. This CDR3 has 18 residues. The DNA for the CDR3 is TGCAGCGTTGAATACTCGGGACTAGCGGGAGGAACTTACAATGAGCAGTTCTTC. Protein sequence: CSVEYSGLAGGTYNEQFF.

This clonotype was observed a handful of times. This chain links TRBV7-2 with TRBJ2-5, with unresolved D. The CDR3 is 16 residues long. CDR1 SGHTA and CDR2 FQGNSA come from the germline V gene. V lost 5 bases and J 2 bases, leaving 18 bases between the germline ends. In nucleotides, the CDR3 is TGTGCCAGCAGCCCCCAAGGGTGGTACCGACAAGAGACCCAGTACTTC. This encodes CASSPQGWYRQETQYF. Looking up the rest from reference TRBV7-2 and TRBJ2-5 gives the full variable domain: GAGVSQSPSNKVTEKGKDVELRCDPISGHTALYWYRQSLGQGLEFLIYFQGNSAPDKSGLPSDRFSAERTGGSVSTLTIQRTQQEDSAVYLCASSPQGWYRQETQYFGPGTRLLVL.

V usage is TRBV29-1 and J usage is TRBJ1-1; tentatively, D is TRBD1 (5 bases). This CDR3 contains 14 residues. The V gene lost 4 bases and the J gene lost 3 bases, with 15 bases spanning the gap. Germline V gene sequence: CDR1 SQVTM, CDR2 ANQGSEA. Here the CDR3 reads CSVGNPGTYTEAFF. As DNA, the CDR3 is TGCAGCGTTGGAAACCCTGGGACCTACACTGAAGCTTTCTTT.

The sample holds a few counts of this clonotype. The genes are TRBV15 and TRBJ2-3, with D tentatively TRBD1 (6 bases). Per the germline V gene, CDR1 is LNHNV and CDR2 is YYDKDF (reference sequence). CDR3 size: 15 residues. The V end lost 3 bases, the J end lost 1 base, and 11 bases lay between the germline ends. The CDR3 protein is CATSSTPGGTDTQYF. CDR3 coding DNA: TGTGCCACCAGCAGTACCCCAGGGGGCACAGATACGCAGTATTTT.

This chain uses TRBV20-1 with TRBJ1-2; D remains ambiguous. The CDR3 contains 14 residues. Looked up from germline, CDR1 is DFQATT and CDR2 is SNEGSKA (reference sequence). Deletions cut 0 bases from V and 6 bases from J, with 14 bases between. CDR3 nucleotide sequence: TGCAGTGCTAGAGATGCGGTAGCGCCAGATGGCTACACCTTC. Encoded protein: CSARDAVAPDGYTF.

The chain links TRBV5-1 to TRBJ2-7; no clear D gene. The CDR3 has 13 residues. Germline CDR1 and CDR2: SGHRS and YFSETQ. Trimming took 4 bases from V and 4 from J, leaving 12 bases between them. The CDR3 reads CASSRELGYEQYF. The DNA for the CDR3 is TGCGCCAGCAGCCGAGAACTCGGTTACGAGCAGTACTTC. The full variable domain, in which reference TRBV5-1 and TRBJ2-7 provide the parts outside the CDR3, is KAGVTQTPRYLIKTRGQQVTLSCSPISGHRSVSWYQQTPGQGLQFLFEYFSETQRNKGNFPGRFSGRQFSNSRSEMNVSTLELGDSALYLCASSRELGYEQYFGPGTRLTVT.

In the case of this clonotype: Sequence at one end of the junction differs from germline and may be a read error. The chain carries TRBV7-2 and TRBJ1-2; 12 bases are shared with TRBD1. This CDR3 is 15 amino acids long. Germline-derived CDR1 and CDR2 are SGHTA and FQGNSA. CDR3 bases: TGTGCTAGCAGCGAGGGACAGGGGGCGGACTATGGCTACACCTTC. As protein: CASSEGQGADYGYTF.

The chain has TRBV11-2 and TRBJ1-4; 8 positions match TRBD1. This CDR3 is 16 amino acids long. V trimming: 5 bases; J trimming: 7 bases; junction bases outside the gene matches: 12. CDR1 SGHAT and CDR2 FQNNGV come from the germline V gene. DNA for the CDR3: TGTGCCAGCAGCCCAAGTATTGGACAGGGTATTGAAAAACTGTTTTTT. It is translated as CASSPSIGQGIEKLFF.

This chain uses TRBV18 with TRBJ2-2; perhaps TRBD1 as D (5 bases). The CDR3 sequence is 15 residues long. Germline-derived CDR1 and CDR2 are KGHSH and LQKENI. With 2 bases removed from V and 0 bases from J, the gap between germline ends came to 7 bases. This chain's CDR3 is CASSPGASNTGELFF. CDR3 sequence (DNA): TGTGCCAGCTCACCAGGGGCCTCGAACACCGGGGAGCTGTTTTTT.

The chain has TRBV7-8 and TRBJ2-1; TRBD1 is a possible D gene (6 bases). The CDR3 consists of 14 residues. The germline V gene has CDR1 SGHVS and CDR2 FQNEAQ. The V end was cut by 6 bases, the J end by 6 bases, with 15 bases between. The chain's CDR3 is CASRPRDILNEQFF. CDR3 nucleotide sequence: TGTGCCAGCAGGCCCCGGGACATCCTCAATGAGCAGTTCTTC.

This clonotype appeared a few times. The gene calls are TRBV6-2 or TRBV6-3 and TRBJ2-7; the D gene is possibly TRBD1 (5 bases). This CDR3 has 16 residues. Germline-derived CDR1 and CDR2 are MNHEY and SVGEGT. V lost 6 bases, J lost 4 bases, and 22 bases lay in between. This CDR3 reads CASRQIQGRLPYEQYF. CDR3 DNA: TGTGCCAGCAGACAAATTCAGGGAAGACTCCCTTACGAGCAGTACTTC.

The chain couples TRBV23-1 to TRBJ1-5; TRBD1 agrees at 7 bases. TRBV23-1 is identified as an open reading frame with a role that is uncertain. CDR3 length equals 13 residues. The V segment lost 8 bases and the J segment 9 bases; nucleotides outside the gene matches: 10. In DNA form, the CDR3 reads TGCGCCAGCGGTAATAGGGGGCAAAGGCCCCAGCATTTT. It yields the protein CASGNRGQRPQHF.

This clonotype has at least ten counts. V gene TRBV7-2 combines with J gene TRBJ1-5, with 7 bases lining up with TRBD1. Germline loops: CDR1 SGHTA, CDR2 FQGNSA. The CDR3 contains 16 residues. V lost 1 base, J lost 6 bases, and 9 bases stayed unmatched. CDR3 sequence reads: CASSLGRDSYSQPQHF. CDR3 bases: TGTGCCAGCAGCTTAGGGCGGGACAGTTATTCTCAGCCCCAGCATTTT.

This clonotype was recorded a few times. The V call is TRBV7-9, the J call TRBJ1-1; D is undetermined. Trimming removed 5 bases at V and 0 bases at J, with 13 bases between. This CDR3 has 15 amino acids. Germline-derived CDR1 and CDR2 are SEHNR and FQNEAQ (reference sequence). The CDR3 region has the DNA TGTGCCAGCAGCCCGGCGCTGAGCTTGAACACTGAAGCTTTCTTT. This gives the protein CASSPALSLNTEAFF.

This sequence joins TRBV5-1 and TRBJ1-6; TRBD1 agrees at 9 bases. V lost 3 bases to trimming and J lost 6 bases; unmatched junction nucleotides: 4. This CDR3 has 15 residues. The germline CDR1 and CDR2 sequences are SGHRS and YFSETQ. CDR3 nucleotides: TGCGCCAGCAGCTCCGGGACAGGGCTTAATTCACCCCTCCACTTT. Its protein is CASSSGTGLNSPLHF.

As DNA, the CDR3 is TGTGCCAGCAGTTTTGTGCGGGATACGCAGTATTTT. Translation gives CASSFVRDTQYF. V and J are TRBV12-3 or TRBV12-4 and TRBJ2-3, with no clear D. V gave up 3 bases and J gave up 6 bases, with 7 bases separating them. The CDR3 covers 12 residues.